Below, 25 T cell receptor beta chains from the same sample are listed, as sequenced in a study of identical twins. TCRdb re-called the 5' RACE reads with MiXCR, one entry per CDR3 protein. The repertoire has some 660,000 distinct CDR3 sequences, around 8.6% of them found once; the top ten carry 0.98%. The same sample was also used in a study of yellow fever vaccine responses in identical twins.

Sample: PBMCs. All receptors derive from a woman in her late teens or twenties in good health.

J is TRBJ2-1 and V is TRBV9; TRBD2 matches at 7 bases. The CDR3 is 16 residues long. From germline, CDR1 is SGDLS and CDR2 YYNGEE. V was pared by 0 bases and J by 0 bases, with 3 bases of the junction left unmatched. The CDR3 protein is CASSVGWTSSYNEQFF. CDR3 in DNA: TGTGCCAGCAGCGTAGGCTGGACTAGCTCCTACAATGAGCAGTTCTTC.

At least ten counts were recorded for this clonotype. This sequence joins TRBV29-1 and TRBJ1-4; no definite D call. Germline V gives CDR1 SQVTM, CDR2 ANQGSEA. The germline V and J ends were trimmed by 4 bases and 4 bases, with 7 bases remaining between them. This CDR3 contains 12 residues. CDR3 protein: CSVVKNNEKLFF. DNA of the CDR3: TGCAGCGTTGTAAAAAATAATGAAAAACTGTTTTTT.

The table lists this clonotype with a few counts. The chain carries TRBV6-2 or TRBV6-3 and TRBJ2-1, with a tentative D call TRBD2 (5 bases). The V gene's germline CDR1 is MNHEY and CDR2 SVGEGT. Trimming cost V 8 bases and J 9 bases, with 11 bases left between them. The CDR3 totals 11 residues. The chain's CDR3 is CASRGYGEQFF. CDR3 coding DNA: TGTGCCAGCCGGGGATACGGTGAGCAGTTCTTC.

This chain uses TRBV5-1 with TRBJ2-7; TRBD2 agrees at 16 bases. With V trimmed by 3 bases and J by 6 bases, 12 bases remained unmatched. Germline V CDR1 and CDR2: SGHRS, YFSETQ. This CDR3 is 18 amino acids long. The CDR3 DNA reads TGCGCCAGCAGCTGGGGACTAGCGGGAGGGCGAAGTTTGGCCGAGCAGTACTTC. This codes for CASSWGLAGGRSLAEQYF.

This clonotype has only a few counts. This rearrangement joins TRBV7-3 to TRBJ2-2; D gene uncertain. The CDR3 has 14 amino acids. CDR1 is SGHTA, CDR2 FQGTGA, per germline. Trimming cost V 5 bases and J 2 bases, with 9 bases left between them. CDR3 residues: CASSTLDNTGELFF. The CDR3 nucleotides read TGTGCCAGCAGCACCCTAGACAACACCGGGGAGCTGTTTTTT. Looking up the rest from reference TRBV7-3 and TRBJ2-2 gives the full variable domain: GAGVSQTPSNKVTEKGKYVELRCDPISGHTALYWYRQSLGQGPEFLIYFQGTGAADDSGLPNDRFFAVRPEGSVSTLKIQRTERGDSAVYLCASSTLDNTGELFFGEGSRLTVL.

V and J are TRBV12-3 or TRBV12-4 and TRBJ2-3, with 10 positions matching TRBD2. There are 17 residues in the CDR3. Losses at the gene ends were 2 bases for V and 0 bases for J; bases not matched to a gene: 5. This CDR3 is CASSLPGTSESTDTQYF. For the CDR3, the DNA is TGTGCCAGCAGTTTACCAGGGACTAGCGAAAGCACAGATACGCAGTATTTT.

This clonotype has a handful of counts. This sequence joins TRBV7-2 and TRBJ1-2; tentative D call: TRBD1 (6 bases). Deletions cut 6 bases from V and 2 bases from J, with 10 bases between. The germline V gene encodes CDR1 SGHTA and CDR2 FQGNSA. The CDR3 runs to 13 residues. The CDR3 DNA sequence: TGTGCCAGCAGGCAGACAGGCAACTATGGCTACACCTTC. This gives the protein CASRQTGNYGYTF.

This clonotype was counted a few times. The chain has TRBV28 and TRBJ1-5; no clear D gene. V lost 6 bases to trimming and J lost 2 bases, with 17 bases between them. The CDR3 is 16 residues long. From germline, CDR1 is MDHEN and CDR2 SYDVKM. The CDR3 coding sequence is TGTGCCAGCAGGGGGAGGGAGGATTGGGGCAATCAGCCCCAGCATTTT. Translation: CASRGREDWGNQPQHF.

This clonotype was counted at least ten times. CDR3 loop: CASSSELIYGYTF. The CDR3 bases are TGCGCCAGCAGCTCGGAGCTGATCTATGGCTACACCTTC. The chain carries TRBV5-1 and TRBJ1-2, with D hard to call. The germline V and J ends were trimmed by 3 bases and 4 bases, with 10 bases remaining between them. Germline V CDR1 and CDR2: SGHRS, YFSETQ. The CDR3 runs 13 residues. The whole variable domain, remainder taken from reference TRBV5-1 and TRBJ1-2, is KAGVTQTPRYLIKTRGQQVTLSCSPISGHRSVSWYQQTPGQGLQFLFEYFSETQRNKGNFPGRFSGRQFSNSRSEMNVSTLELGDSALYLCASSSELIYGYTFGSGTRLTVV.

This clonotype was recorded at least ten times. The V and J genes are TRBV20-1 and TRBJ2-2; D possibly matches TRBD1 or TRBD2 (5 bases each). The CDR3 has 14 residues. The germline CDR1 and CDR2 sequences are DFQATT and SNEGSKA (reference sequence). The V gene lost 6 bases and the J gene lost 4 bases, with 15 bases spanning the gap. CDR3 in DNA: TGCAGTGCCTCCGCGACGGGGCGCACCGGGGAGCTGTTTTTT. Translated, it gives CSASATGRTGELFF.

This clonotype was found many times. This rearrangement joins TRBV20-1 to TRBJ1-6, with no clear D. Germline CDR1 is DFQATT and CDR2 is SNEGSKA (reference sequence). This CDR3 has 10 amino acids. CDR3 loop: CSDFGEPLHF. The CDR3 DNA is TGCAGCGATTTCGGAGAACCCCTCCACTTT.

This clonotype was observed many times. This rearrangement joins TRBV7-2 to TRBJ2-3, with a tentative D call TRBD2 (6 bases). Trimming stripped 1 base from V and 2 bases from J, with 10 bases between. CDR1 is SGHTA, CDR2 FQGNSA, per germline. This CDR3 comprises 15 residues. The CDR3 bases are TGTGCCAGCAGCTTAGTCGGCGGGAACACAGATACGCAGTATTTT. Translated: CASSLVGGNTDTQYF.

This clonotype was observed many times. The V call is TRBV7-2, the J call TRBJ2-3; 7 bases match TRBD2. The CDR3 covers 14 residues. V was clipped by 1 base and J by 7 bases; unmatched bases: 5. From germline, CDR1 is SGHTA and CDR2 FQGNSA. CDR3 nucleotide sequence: TGTGCCAGCAGCTTAGACGGGACTACATATACGCAGTATTTT. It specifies CASSLDGTTYTQYF. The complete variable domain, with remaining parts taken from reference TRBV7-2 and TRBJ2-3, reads GAGVSQSPSNKVTEKGKDVELRCDPISGHTALYWYRQSLGQGLEFLIYFQGNSAPDKSGLPSDRFSAERTGGSVSTLTIQRTQQEDSAVYLCASSLDGTTYTQYFGPGTRLTVL.

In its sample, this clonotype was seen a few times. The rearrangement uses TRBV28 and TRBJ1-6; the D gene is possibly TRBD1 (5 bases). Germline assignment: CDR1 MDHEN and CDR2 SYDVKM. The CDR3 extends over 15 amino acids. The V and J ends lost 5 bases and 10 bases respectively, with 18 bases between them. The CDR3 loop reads CASSTPGRGASPLHF. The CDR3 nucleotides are TGTGCCAGCAGTACCCCGGGACGCGGGGCCTCACCCCTCCACTTT.

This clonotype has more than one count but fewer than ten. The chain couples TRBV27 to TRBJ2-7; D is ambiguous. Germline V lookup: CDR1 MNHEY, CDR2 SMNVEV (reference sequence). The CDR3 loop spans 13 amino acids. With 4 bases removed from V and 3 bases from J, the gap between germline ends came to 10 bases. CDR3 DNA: TGTGCCAGCAGTTCTCTACAATACTACGAGCAGTACTTC. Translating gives CASSSLQYYEQYF.

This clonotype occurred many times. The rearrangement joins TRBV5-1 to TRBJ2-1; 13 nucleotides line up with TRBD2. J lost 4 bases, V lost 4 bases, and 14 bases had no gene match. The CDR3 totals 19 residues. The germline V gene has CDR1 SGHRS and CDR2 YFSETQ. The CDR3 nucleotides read TGCGCCAGCAGCCGCCAGACTAGCGGGGGGAGATCTAGTTACAATGAGCAGTTCTTC. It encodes CASSRQTSGGRSSYNEQFF.

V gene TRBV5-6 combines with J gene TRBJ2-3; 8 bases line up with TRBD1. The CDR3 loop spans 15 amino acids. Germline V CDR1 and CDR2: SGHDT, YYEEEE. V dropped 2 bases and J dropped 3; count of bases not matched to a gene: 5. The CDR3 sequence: CASSFSDRVTDTQYF. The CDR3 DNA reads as TGTGCCAGCAGCTTCTCGGACAGGGTTACAGATACGCAGTATTTT.

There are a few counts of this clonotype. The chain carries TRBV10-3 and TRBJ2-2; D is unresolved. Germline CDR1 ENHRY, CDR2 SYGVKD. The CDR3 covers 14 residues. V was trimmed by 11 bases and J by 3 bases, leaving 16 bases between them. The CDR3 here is CAATEARDTGELFF. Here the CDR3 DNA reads TGTGCCGCCACCGAGGCTAGGGACACCGGGGAGCTGTTTTTT.

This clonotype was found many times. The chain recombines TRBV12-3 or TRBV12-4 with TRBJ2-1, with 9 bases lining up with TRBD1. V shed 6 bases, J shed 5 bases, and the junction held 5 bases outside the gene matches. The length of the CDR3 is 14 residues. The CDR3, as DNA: TGTGCCAGCAGAAGGGACAGGGCGAACAATGAGCAGTTCTTC. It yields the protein CASRRDRANNEQFF.

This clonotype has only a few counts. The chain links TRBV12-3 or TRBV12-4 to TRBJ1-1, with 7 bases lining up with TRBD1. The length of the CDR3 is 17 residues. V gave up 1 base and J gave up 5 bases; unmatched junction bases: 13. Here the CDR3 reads CASSLGTGVNRLTEAFF. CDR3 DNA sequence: TGTGCCAGCAGTTTAGGTACAGGGGTCAATCGTCTGACTGAAGCTTTCTTT.

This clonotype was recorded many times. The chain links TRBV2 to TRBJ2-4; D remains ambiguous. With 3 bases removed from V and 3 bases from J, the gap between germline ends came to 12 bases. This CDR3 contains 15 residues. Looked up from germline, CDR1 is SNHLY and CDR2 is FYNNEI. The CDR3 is CASSEDAGDKNIQYF. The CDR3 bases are TGTGCCAGCAGTGAGGACGCTGGGGACAAAAACATTCAGTACTTC.

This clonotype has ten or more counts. The CDR3 bases are TGCGCCAGCAGCCAAGACATGAGCATTTGCGAGGACAATGAGCAGTTCTTC. This codes for CASSQDMSICEDNEQFF. V is TRBV4-3 and J is TRBJ2-1; no reliable D call. Germline-derived CDR1 and CDR2 are LGHNA and YSLEER. This CDR3 comprises 17 residues. V was trimmed by 0 bases and J by 5 bases, leaving 17 bases between them.

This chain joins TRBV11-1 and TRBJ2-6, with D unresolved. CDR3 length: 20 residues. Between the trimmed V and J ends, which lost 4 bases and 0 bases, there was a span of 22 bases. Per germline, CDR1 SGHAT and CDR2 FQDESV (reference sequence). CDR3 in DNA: TGTGCCAGCAGCTCGCCTTCTAACAGACACCTAGGCTCTGGGGCCAACGTCCTGACTTTC. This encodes CASSSPSNRHLGSGANVLTF.

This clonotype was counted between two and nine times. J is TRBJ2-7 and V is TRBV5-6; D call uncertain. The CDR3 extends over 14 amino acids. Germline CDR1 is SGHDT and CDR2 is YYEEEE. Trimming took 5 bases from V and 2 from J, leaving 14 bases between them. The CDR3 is CASRPIGQAYEQYF. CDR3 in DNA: TGTGCCAGCAGGCCTATCGGGCAGGCCTACGAGCAGTACTTC.

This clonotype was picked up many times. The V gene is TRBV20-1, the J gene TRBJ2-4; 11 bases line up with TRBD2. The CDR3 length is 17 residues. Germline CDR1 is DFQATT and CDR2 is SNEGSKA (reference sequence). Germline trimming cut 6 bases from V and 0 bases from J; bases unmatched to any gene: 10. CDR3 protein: CSATGTSGALAKNIQYF. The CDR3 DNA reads TGCAGTGCAACCGGGACTAGCGGCGCCTTAGCCAAAAACATTCAGTACTTC.